A single sample gave rise to the 23 T cell receptor beta chains below, sequenced in a study of cytomegalovirus exposure and HLA in healthy donors. The PCR made use of 60 Vbeta and 13 Jbeta primers. The data were produced by immunoSEQ multiplex PCR, yet TCRdb's version contains in-frame clones alone and is incomplete. The table lists over 150,000 clones, approximately 81% of them singletons, with about 1.3% in the top ten. The sample consisted of PBMCs. These receptor sequences come from a man aged 18 to 29 in good health and CMV-seronegative.

The chain recombines TRBV2 with TRBJ1-5, with 8 nucleotides matching TRBD1. From germline, CDR1 is SNHLY and CDR2 FYNNEI. Germline trimming cut 11 bases from V and 5 bases from J; bases unmatched to any gene: 8. The CDR3 is made up of 13 amino acids. The chain's CDR3 is CAGGTGQYQPQHF. DNA for the CDR3: TGTGCCGGGGGGACAGGTCAGTATCAGCCCCAGCATTTT.

The chain combines TRBV9 with TRBJ2-3, with TRBD2 identical over 7 bases. The CDR3 totals 16 residues. Germline CDR1 reads SGDLS; CDR2 reads YYNGEE. Trimming removed 4 bases from V and 5 bases from J; junction bases left unmatched: 13. The CDR3 region has the DNA TGTGCCAGCAGCCCGCACGGGACTACCAGTCTAGATACGCAGTATTTT. It encodes CASSPHGTTSLDTQYF.

The chain couples TRBV4-1 to TRBJ1-1; the D is unclear. The V gene's germline CDR1 is MGHRA and CDR2 YSYEKL. The CDR3 covers 15 residues. Trimming shortened V by 0 bases and J by 2 bases, and 10 bases separated the two germline ends. In DNA, the CDR3 is TGCGCCAGCAGCCAAGATTGGGAGGCAAACACTGAAGCTTTCTTT. This codes for CASSQDWEANTEAFF.

With regard to this clone: This sample includes further DNA sequences coding for the same CDR3. The V and J genes are TRBV7-9 and TRBJ2-7; D gene ambiguous. CDR3 length: 12 amino acids. Germline V lookup: CDR1 SEHNR, CDR2 FQNEAQ (reference sequence). V was trimmed by 4 bases and J by 7 bases, leaving 11 bases between them. CDR3 sequence: CASSSGGGEQYF. The CDR3 region has the DNA TGTGCCAGCAGCTCTGGCGGTGGGGAGCAGTACTTC.

The chain carries TRBV5-6 and TRBJ2-5; 7 nucleotides agree with TRBD2. The J call is in doubt because the DNA end fits TRBJ2-7 better. CDR1 is SGHDT, CDR2 YYEEEE, per germline. The CDR3 has 17 residues. The chain's CDR3 is CASSLAVSGFSSYEQYF. DNA for the CDR3: TGTGCCAGCAGCTTAGCCGTTAGCGGGTTCAGCTCCTACGAGCAGTACTTC.

The CDR3 DNA reads TGTGCCAGCAGTTCCGATAGCGGGAGGGCCAATGAGCAGTTCTTC. It codes for CASSSDSGRANEQFF. This chain uses TRBV27 with TRBJ2-1; 11 bases agree with TRBD2. Germline loops: CDR1 MNHEY, CDR2 SMNVEV (reference sequence). After removal of 4 bases from V and 6 bases from J, the junction contained 5 bases not matched to a gene. There are 15 residues in the CDR3.

The CDR3 spells CASSLTLGGPQHF. In DNA, the CDR3 is TGTGCCAGCAGCTTGACGCTCGGCGGGCCCCAGCATTTT. This chain connects TRBV7-9 to TRBJ1-5; unclear D gene. Between the trimmed V and J ends, which lost 3 bases and 9 bases, there was a span of 12 bases. Germline CDR1 and CDR2: SEHNR and FQNEAQ (reference sequence). The CDR3 consists of 13 residues.

CDR3 protein: CASSPAGGALGTEAFF. CDR3 bases: TGTGCCAGCAGCCCCGCGGGGGGGGCGCTGGGGACTGAAGCTTTCTTT. The V and J genes are TRBV5-4 and TRBJ1-1; a possible D gene is TRBD1 (6 bases). The germline CDR1 and CDR2 sequences are SGHNT and YYREEE (reference sequence). V was clipped by 4 bases and J by 5 bases, with 21 bases between them. The CDR3 totals 16 residues. The full variable domain, its missing parts supplied by reference TRBV5-4 and TRBJ1-1, is ETGVTQSPTHLIKTRGQQVTLRCSSQSGHNTVSWYQQALGQGPQFIFQYYREEENGRGNFPPRFSGLQFPNYSSELNVNALELDDSALYLCASSPAGGALGTEAFFGQGTRLTVV.

The J gene is TRBJ2-7, the V gene TRBV5-1, with D unresolved. CDR3 length: 14 amino acids. Between the trimmed V and J ends, which lost 0 bases and 1 base, there was a span of 8 bases. CDR1 and CDR2 (germline): SGHRS, YFSETQ. CDR3 sequence: CASSLDPVSYEQYF. CDR3 bases: TGCGCCAGCAGCTTGGATCCGGTATCCTACGAGCAGTACTTC.

The chain couples TRBV6-1 to TRBJ1-5; D unresolved. The length of the CDR3 is 13 residues. Trimming left V 8 bases short and J 6 bases short, with 14 bases between. In germline, CDR1 is MNHNS, CDR2 SASEGT. The CDR3, as DNA: TGTGCCAGCCAAGCCGGGGATGGTCAGCCCCAGCATTTT. Protein product: CASQAGDGQPQHF.

The CDR3 nucleotides read TGTGCCTGGAGTGAGAGGGTCAAGGGGACCCAGTACTTC. Translating gives CAWSERVKGTQYF. The rearrangement joins TRBV30 to TRBJ2-5; TRBD2 is a possible D gene (5 bases). The CDR3 covers 13 residues. V lost 1 base and J 7 bases, leaving 13 bases between the germline ends. Germline loops: CDR1 GTSNPN, CDR2 SVGIG (reference sequence). Full variable domain (rest looked up from reference TRBV30 and TRBJ2-5): SQTIHQWPATLVQPVGSPLSLECTVEGTSNPNLYWYRQAAGRGLQLLFYSVGIGQISSEVPQNLSASRPQDRQFILSSKKLLLSDSGFYLCAWSERVKGTQYFGPGTRLLVL.

The genes are TRBV5-1 and TRBJ2-5; the match to TRBD1 covers 9 bases. Germline V CDR1 and CDR2: SGHRS, YFSETQ. The CDR3 runs to 15 residues. The ends lost 3 bases at V and 4 bases at J; junction bases unmatched: 7. CDR3 coding DNA: TGCGCCAGCAGCTCCCAGACAGGGGGAATAGAGACCCAGTACTTC. It codes for CASSSQTGGIETQYF.

This clone came up once. J is TRBJ2-1 and V is TRBV7-2; no definite D call. This CDR3 spans 14 amino acids. V gave up 5 bases and J gave up 4 bases, with 12 bases separating them. CDR1 is SGHTA, CDR2 FQGNSA, per germline. CDR3 sequence: CASSPSASYNEQFF. DNA of the CDR3: TGTGCCAGCAGCCCGTCCGCGAGTTACAATGAGCAGTTCTTC. Using reference TRBV7-2 and TRBJ2-1 for the parts outside the CDR3, the full variable domain is GAGVSQSPSNKVTEKGKDVELRCDPISGHTALYWYRQSLGQGLEFLIYFQGNSAPDKSGLPSDRFSAERTGGSVSTLTIQRTQQEDSAVYLCASSPSASYNEQFFGPGTRLTVL.

This clone was seen a few times. This chain uses TRBV15 with TRBJ2-7; TRBD2 matches 11 bases. Germline V lookup: CDR1 LNHNV, CDR2 YYDKDF (reference sequence). The trim removed 3 bases at V and 6 bases at J, leaving 7 bases unmatched. The CDR3 sequence is 15 residues long. CDR3 loop: CATSSLTSGRLEQYF. The CDR3 DNA sequence: TGTGCCACCAGCAGTCTTACTAGCGGGAGACTCGAGCAGTACTTC.

The CDR3 sequence is CASSPGQGSGELFF. DNA of the CDR3: TGCGCCAGCAGCCCCGGACAGGGGTCCGGGGAGCTGTTTTTT. This chain connects TRBV5-1 to TRBJ2-2, with 9 bases aligning to TRBD1. The CDR3 runs to 14 residues. Per the germline V gene, CDR1 is SGHRS and CDR2 is YFSETQ. Trimming cost V 4 bases and J 6 bases; bases outside gene matches: 4.

This clone has only a few counts. The chain employs TRBV27 and TRBJ2-7; 7 bases align to TRBD2. J gave up 1 base and V 5 bases, and 8 bases lay outside the gene matches. This CDR3 region has 15 residues. The germline V gene has CDR1 MNHEY and CDR2 SMNVEV (reference sequence). The DNA of the CDR3 is TGTGCCAGCAGTGCCCACGCTAGCGGATCCTACGAGCAGTACTTC. Translation: CASSAHASGSYEQYF.

The rearrangement links TRBV4-3 to TRBJ2-4; weak D call: TRBD2 (6 bases). The CDR3 has 15 residues. The V end was cut by 1 base, the J end by 8 bases, with 15 bases between. Germline values: CDR1 LGHNA, CDR2 YSLEER. CDR3 sequence reads: CASSQAASGEDIQYF. The CDR3 DNA reads TGCGCCAGCAGCCAAGCCGCAAGTGGGGAGGACATTCAGTACTTC.

This clone occurred once. Relative to the germline gene, one junction end is altered; a read error may explain this. The genes are TRBV7-7 and TRBJ1-5; weak D call: TRBD1 (6 bases). This CDR3 contains 14 residues. The germline CDR1 and CDR2 sequences are SSHAT and FNYEAQ (reference sequence). The CDR3 here is CASSFSGAPQPQHF. The CDR3 DNA reads as TGTGCTAGCAGCTTCTCAGGGGCGCCTCAGCCCCAGCATTTT.

A single count supports this clone. CDR3 in DNA: TGTGCCAGCAGCTTGGACTCAGTCCCCTACAATGAGCAGTTCTTC. Translating gives CASSLDSVPYNEQFF. This chain connects TRBV13 to TRBJ2-1, with D perhaps matching TRBD2 (5 bases). Germline V gene data show CDR1 as PRHDT and CDR2 as FYEKMQ (reference sequence). CDR3 length equals 15 residues. Deletions cut 3 bases from V and 2 bases from J, with 11 bases between. Looking up the rest from reference TRBV13 and TRBJ2-1 gives the full variable domain: AAGVIQSPRHLIKEKRETATLKCYPIPRHDTVYWYQQGPGQDPQFLISFYEKMQSDKGSIPDRFSAQQFSDYHSELNMSSLELGDSALYFCASSLDSVPYNEQFFGPGTRLTVL.

The rearrangement links TRBV6-1 to TRBJ2-2; D might be TRBD2 (5 bases). The length of the CDR3 is 15 residues. V lost 1 base to trimming and J lost 6 bases, with 12 bases between them. In germline, CDR1 is MNHNS, CDR2 SASEGT. The CDR3 loop reads CASSEEIGGPGELFF. The CDR3 DNA reads TGTGCCAGCAGTGAAGAGATCGGCGGGCCCGGGGAGCTGTTTTTT.

This clone was seen only once. The genes are TRBV18 and TRBJ1-3; D may be TRBD1 (6 bases). Germline V gene lookup returns CDR1 KGHSH and CDR2 LQKENI. Deletions cut 2 bases from V and 3 bases from J, with 17 bases between. The CDR3 has 17 amino acids. The DNA for the CDR3 is TGTGCCAGCTCACCAGCCTGGGGGGGGCAGCTTGGAAACACCATATATTTT. Amino acids: CASSPAWGGQLGNTIYF.

The chain couples TRBV13 to TRBJ2-1, with TRBD2 identical over 12 bases. Germline-derived CDR1 and CDR2 are PRHDT and FYEKMQ (reference sequence). This CDR3 spans 16 amino acids. Trimming cost V 4 bases and J 7 bases; bases outside gene matches: 8. For the CDR3, the DNA is TGTGCCAGCAGCTCCGGCGGGCTAGCGGGAGGGAATGAGCAGTTCTTC. Translating it yields CASSSGGLAGGNEQFF.

As concerns this clone: Other DNA sequences of this sample code for an identical CDR3. The chain joins TRBV9 to TRBJ2-3; possibly TRBD2 for D (7 bases). Per the germline V gene, CDR1 is SGDLS and CDR2 is YYNGEE. Deletions cut 0 bases from V and 1 base from J, with 12 bases between. This CDR3 has 16 amino acids. The chain's CDR3 is CASSVGGAGGTDTQYF. CDR3 DNA sequence: TGTGCCAGCAGCGTAGGGGGGGCGGGAGGCACAGATACGCAGTATTTT. Full variable domain (rest looked up from reference TRBV9 and TRBJ2-3): DSGVTQTPKHLITATGQRVTLRCSPRSGDLSVYWYQQSLDQGLQFLIQYYNGEERAKGNILERFSAQQFPDLHSELNLSSLELGDSALYFCASSVGGAGGTDTQYFGPGTRLTVL.